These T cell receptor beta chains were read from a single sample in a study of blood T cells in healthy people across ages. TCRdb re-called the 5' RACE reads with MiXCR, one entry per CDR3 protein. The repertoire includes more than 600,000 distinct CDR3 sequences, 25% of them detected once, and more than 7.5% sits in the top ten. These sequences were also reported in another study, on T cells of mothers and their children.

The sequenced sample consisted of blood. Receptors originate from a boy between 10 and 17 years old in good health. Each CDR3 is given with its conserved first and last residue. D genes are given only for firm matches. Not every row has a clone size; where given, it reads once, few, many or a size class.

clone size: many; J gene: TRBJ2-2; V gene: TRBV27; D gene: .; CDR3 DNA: TGTGCCAGCAGTTTGGGGGGCACCGGGGAGCTGTTTTTT; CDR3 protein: CASSLGGTGELFF
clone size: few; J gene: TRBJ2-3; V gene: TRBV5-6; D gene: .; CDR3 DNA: TGTGCCAGCAGCCCTCGTGGTCTCGCAGGGAGCGCAGATACGCAGTATTTT; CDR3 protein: CASSPRGLAGSADTQYF
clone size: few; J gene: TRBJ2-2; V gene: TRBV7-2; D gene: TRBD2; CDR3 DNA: TGTGCCACTTACTTGGGACTAGCGGGAGTCGGGGAGCTGTTTTTT; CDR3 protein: CATYLGLAGVGELFF
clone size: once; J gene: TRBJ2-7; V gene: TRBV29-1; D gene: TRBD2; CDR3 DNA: TGCAGCGTTACCGGACTAGCGCGGACCTACGAGCAGTACTTC; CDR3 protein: CSVTGLARTYEQYF
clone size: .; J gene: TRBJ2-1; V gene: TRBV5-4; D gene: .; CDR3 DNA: TGTGCCAGCAGCGACATGGAGGAGCAGTTCTTC; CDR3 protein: CASSDMEEQFF
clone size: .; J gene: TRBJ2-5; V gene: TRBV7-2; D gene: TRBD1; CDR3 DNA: TGTGCCAGCAGCTTATCCTCGACAGGGTCGAGAAAGACCCAGTACTTC; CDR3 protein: CASSLSSTGSRKTQYF
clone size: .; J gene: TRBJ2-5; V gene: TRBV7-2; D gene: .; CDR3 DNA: TGTGCCAGCAAGTACAGGGCGAACCAAGAGACCCAGTACTTC; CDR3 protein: CASKYRANQETQYF
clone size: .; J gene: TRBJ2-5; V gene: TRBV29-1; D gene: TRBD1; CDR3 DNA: TGCAGCGTGGGACAGAACTTGCAAGAGACCCAGTACTTC; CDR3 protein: CSVGQNLQETQYF
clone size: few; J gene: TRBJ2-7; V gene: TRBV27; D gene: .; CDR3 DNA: TGTGCCAGCAGCTGGGGGGGCACCGAGCAGTACTTC; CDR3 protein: CASSWGGTEQYF
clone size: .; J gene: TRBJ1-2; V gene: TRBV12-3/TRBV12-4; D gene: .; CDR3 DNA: TGTGCCAGCAGTCCACTTCCTAACTATGGCTACACCTTC; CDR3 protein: CASSPLPNYGYTF
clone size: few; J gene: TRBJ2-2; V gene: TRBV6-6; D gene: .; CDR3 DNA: TGTGCCAGCAGTTCCACCTCAGCGAACACCGGGGAGCTGTTTTTT; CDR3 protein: CASSSTSANTGELFF
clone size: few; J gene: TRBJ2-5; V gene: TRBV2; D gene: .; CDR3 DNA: TGTGCCAGCAGTGAAGAGGGACCAACTACGGAGACCCAGTACTTC; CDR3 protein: CASSEEGPTTETQYF
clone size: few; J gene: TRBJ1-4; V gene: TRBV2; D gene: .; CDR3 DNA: TGTGCCAGCACTGCAGGCTTAAATGAAAAACTGTTTTTT; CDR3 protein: CASTAGLNEKLFF
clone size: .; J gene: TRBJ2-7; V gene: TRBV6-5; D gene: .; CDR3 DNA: TGTGCCAGCAGTTATGCTAAGTCCCTTCCCTCCTACGAGCAGTACTTC; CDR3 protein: CASSYAKSLPSYEQYF
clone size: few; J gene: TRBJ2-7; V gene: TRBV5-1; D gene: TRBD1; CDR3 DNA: TGCGCCAGCAGCACGGGACAGGTGGGGGACGAGCAGTACTTC; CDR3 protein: CASSTGQVGDEQYF
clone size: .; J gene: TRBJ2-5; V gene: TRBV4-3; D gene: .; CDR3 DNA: TGCGCCAGCAGCCTCGGTGGGGGTGGGAGAGAAGAGACCCAGTACTTC; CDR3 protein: CASSLGGGGREETQYF
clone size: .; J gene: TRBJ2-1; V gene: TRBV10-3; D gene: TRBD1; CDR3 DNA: TGTGCCATCAGTGAGTCGATGGATACAGGGGGTGCGATTAACAATGAGCAGTTCTTC; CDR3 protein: CAISESMDTGGAINNEQFF
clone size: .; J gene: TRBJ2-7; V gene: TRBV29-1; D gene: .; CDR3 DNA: TGCAGCGTTGAAGCCCCCAGACAGGAGACCTACGAGCAGTACTTC; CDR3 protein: CSVEAPRQETYEQYF
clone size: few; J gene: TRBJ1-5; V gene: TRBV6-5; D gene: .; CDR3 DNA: TGTGCCAGCAGTTACCTCCTAGGCCAGCCCCAGCATTTT; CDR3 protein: CASSYLLGQPQHF
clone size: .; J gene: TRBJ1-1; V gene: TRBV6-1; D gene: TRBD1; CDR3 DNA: TGTGCCAGCAGTACGATCCGACAGGGCGGGAACACTGAAGCTTTCTTT; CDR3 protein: CASSTIRQGGNTEAFF
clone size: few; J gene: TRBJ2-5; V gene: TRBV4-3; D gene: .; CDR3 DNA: TGCGCCAGCAGCCAAGACGCCCTGGACTCTCAGGTGATAGAGACCCAGTACTTC; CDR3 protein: CASSQDALDSQVIETQYF
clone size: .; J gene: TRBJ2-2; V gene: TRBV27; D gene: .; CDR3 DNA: TGTGCCAGCACGTCCCGAGGGGGCACCGGGGAGCTGTTTTTT; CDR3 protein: CASTSRGGTGELFF
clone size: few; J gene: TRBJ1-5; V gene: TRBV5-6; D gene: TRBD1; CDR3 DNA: TGTGCCAGCAGCCCCGGGACAGGTGGGTTTAGTCAGCCCCAGCATTTT; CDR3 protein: CASSPGTGGFSQPQHF
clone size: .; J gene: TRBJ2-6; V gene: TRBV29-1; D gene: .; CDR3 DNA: TGCAGCGTTGTAAGGTCTGGGGCCAACCTCCTGACTTTC; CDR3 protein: CSVVRSGANLLTF
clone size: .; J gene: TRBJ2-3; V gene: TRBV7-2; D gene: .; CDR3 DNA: TGTGCCAGCAGCTACAGCGCGGCTAGCACAGATACGCAGTATTTT; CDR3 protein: CASSYSAASTDTQYF
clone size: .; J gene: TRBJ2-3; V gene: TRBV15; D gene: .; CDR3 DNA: TGTGCCACCAGCAGATTACGACAGCTAAGCACAGATACGCAGTATTTT; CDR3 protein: CATSRLRQLSTDTQYF
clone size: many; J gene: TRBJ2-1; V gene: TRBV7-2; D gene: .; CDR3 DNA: TGTGCCAGCAGCTTATTTGGCATTGGGAACAATGAGCAGTTCTTC; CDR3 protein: CASSLFGIGNNEQFF
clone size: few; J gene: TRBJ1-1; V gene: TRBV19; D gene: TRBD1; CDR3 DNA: TGTGCCAGTAGTCCTCTCGGACAGGGTGAGAACACTGAAGCTTTCTTT; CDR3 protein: CASSPLGQGENTEAFF
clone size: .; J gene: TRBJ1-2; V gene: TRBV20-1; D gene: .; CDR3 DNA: TGCAGTGCTAGAGATCGACAGCTATATGGCTACACCTTC; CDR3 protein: CSARDRQLYGYTF
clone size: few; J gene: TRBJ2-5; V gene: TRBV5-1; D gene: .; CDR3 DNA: TGCGCCAGCAGCTTGTTGCGGGGGCTAAACAATCAAGAGACCCAGTACTTC; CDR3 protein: CASSLLRGLNNQETQYF
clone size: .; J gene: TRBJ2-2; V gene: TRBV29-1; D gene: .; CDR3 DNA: TGCAGCGTTGAAGTGCGATCCCCCCCCGGGGAGCTGTTTTTT; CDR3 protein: CSVEVRSPPGELFF
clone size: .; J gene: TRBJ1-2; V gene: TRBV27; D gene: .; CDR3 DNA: TGTGCCAGCAGGCCGGGGGGACTCTATGGCTACACCTTC; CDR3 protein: CASRPGGLYGYTF
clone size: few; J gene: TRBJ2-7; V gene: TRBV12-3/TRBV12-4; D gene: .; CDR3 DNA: TGTGCCAGCAGTTTTATGGCCTACCACGAGCAGTACTTC; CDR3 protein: CASSFMAYHEQYF
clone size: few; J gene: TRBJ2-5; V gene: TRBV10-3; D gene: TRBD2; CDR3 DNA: TGTGCCATCAGCAACGGGACTAGGGTAGAGACCCAGTACTTC; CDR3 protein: CAISNGTRVETQYF
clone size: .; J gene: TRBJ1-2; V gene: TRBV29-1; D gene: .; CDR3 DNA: TGCAGCGTCGGCTCAGCCTACGGCTACACCTTC; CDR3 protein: CSVGSAYGYTF
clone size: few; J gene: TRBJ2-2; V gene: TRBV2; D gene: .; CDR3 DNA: TGTGCCAGCAAAACCGGATCCTCGAACACCGGGGAGCTGTTTTTT; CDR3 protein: CASKTGSSNTGELFF
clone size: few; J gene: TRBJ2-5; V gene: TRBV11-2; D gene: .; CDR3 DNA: TGTGCCAGCAGCTTGGTAGGCCCATGGGACAGGACTAGGGAGACCCAGTACTTC; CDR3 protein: CASSLVGPWDRTRETQYF
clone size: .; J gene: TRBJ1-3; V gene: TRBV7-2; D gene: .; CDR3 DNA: TGTGCCAGCAGCTTAGAAGGGGCGCAAGACGTCGACACCATATATTTT; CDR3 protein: CASSLEGAQDVDTIYF
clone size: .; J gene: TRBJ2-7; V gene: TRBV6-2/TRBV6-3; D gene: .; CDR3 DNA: TGTGCCAGCAGTTATAAGTACAGGAGCCCCTACGAGCAGTACTTC; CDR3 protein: CASSYKYRSPYEQYF
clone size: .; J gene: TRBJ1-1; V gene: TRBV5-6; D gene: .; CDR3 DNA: TGTGCCAGCAACTTCAGAGGTGAAGCTTTCTTT; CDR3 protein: CASNFRGEAFF
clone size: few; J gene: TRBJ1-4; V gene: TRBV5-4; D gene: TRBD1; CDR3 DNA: TGTGCCAGCAGCTCCAGGGGGACAGGGAGAGGAGAAAAACTGTTTTTT; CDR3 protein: CASSSRGTGRGEKLFF
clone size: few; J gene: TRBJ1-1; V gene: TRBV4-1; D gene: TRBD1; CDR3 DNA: TGCGCCAGCAGCCATGTGGACAGGGTCGGTCCTGAAGCTTTCTTT; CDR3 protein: CASSHVDRVGPEAFF
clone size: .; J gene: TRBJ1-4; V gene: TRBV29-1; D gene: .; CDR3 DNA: TGCAGCGCCGCCGGGGGCGCGGGACTGTTTTTT; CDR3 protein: CSAAGGAGLFF